The text below deals with one T cell receptor (beta chain). Its antigen is still unknown. The data stem from a study of T cells expressing NK-cell markers. TCR beta cDNA was made by 5'RACE template switching with UMIs. Using the 5' RACE reads, TCRdb records one entry per CDR3 protein without DNA. The sample totals about 440,000 distinct CDR3 sequences. Study-wide results and limits: Dominant NKG2C+ clonotypes made up about 1.0-7.0% of CD8+ T cells in a handful of donors. Researchers report these clonotypes also headed the CD3+CD56-NKG2C+ fraction in several donors.

This clonotype originated in a woman aged 18-69 years in good health. Sequences were obtained from blood T cells: a sorted CD56 or NKG2C T cell subset, CD4+ or CD8+ T cells, or bulk PBMC T cells (not recorded which).

This chain's CDR3 is CSARENGYEQYF. The chain recombines TRBV20-1 with TRBJ2-7. This CDR3 contains 12 residues. Germline V gives CDR1 DFQATT, CDR2 SNEGSKA (reference sequence).